This T cell receptor (beta chain) was captured by sequencing in a study of regulatory T cells in long-lasting Graves disease (dated by TCRdb to about 2021). Concerning the study at large: In the newly diagnosed Graves' disease group, patients had been taking antithyroid drugs for less than 3 months. Patients with persistent Graves' disease were compared with patients with newly diagnosed Graves' disease using TCR sequencing and RNA sequencing of peripheral blood. The study was registered as a clinical trial and conducted in China. A total of around 35 samples underwent TCR sequencing, from roughly 13 patients with persistent Graves' disease and some 20 patients with newly diagnosed Graves' disease.

The library was prepared using multiplex PCR. Instrument on record: Illumina HiSeq 4000. TCR beta libraries were built with iRepertoire HTBI primers and Arm-PCR amplification of CDR3 regions. PCR products were gel purified before sequencing. As for how the authors treated the data: Gene usage analysis of CDR3 amino acid clonotypes used the 62 TRBV and 14 to 15 TRBJ segments found across samples. COPE and FqMerger were used to merge filtered high-quality paired reads into contigs. BLAST was used to align contigs to IMGT TRBV, TRBD and TRBJ reference genes, with CDR3 defined following IMGT. Highly expanded clones were defined as clonotypes with a frequency above 0.1%. Shannon entropy served as the measure of repertoire diversity, while the Gini coefficient captured V-J evenness. Public clonotypes were defined as clonotypes shared by more than one individual. The raw public reads went through TCRdb reprocessing: fastp at Q25, MiXCR clone calling, in-frame beta chains kept. Duplicate CDR3 protein sequences are folded into a single record with the most common DNA and genes. TCRdb's processing, not the authors' own work, is the source of the V and J calls. Within this sample are approximately 400,000 distinct CDR3 sequences, with about 16% of them counted one time only. The ten largest clones add up to 16% of the sample.

Here is what the overall study found, with its caveats: Because the primary lesion, thyroid tissue, could not be accessed, the study looked at peripheral blood alone. Persistent patients shared more public clonotypes among themselves (approximately 2,500) than newly diagnosed patients did (roughly 910). The authors noted that the small sample size was a limitation that may lower accuracy. Sequencing and analysis were limited to the TCR beta chain. Persistent disease showed preferential use of TRBV28, TRBJ1-2 and TRBJ2-5, whereas newly diagnosed disease favored TRBV20-1 and TRBJ2-1. Persistent Graves' disease patients showed lower TCR Shannon entropy and fewer highly expanded clones than newly diagnosed patients, suggesting clonal expansion.

The sample's time point label, in plain terms: newly diagnosed GD, antithyroid drugs for less than 3 months. For both TCR sequencing and RNA sequencing, RNA was extracted from PBMCs in TRIzol. The diagnosis of Graves' disease followed American Thyroid Association guidelines. Patients for the study were recruited at an endocrinology department in Xi'an, China. From each patient, around 9.3 milliliters of peripheral blood was collected into an EDTA anticoagulant tube. Ficoll Paque Plus density gradient separation was used to isolate PBMCs, and no further T cell sorting was done. An Agilent 2100 Bioanalyzer and agarose gel were used to assess RNA quality, and a NanoDrop 2000 was used to measure RNA concentration. The cysteine opens and the phenylalanine closes a CDR3 of 15 amino acids. The retained sequence is limited to the CDR3, 45 bases, with the frame set at the first base. In the germline V gene (reference sequence), CDR1 corresponds to MNHEY and CDR2 to SMNVEV.

About this clonotype: The target of this receptor is not known. No much larger clonotype is one base removed from it; base qualities were not supplied.

These records were also assigned to another study, of T cells in Graves' hyperthyroidism and ophthalmopathy. Per that second paper: A patient counted as having stable Graves' hyperthyroidism if no progression to ophthalmopathy occurred over 18 months of follow-up. Hyperthyroidism patients were newly diagnosed, with disease duration under 2 months, and aged 18 to 65 years. Exclusion was applied to patients with uncontrolled infections, other autoimmune diseases, pregnancy or lactation. Clinical symptoms, serum thyroxine and TRAb, thyroid ultrasound, and orbital computed tomography formed the basis for the diagnoses. A first-round RT-PCR of the TCR CDR3 used the HTBI primer set with the Qiagen OneStep RT-PCR kit. Most expanded thyroid clonotypes (frequency above 0.001) were also detected in blood, a finding suggesting that blood repertoires may reflect thyroid immune responses. Ophthalmopathy was separated from stable hyperthyroidism by a 13 V-J signature model, with approximately 85% sensitivity and just over 81% specificity obtained in cross-validation and 80%/75% obtained in testing. In validation, the model predicted progression to ophthalmopathy a median of roughly 6.1 months before onset, with about 70% sensitivity and 72.22% specificity. To identify distinguishing TCR V-J signatures, a discovery cohort of about 100 patients was used, comprising 40 to 45 with Graves' ophthalmopathy and about 59 with stable Graves' hyperthyroidism. Whether ophthalmopathy could be predicted prospectively was tested in an independent validation cohort made up of fewer than 20 hyperthyroidism patients plus 17 patients who later progressed to ophthalmopathy. The roughly 100 discovery patients were randomly divided into training and test sets at a 7:3 ratio. In roughly six Graves' hyperthyroidism patients, the study also compared T-cell repertoires from thyroid tissue with T-cell repertoires from blood. After sampling, hyperthyroidism patients received methimazole starting at 30 mg daily, and ophthalmopathy patients received high-dose intravenous methylprednisolone. The libraries were constructed in a second round of multiplex PCR and then size-selected and purified. The libraries were sequenced on an Illumina HiSeq2000 using paired-end 100 bp reads. SOAPnuke was used to process the raw data, throwing out any read that contained adapters or uncalled bases, had a mean Phred below 15, or lacked an exact constant-primer or identifier match. COPE v1.2.5 was used to merge high-quality paired reads, and clonotypes were defined as unique nucleotide sequences. Clonotypes were aligned to IMGT TRBV, TRBD and TRBJ reference segments using MiTCR v1.1. The analysis was restricted to V-J combinations with a frequency above 0.0001, which together covered 99.2% of the repertoires. A TCS score was defined as the ratio of F50 (clonal expansion) to E x V (chaos), with BLOSUM62-based TCRdist applied between CDR3 peptides within each V-J. Welch's t-statistics and random forest reduced roughly 530 V-J features to 10 to 15, which were used in a naive Bayes classifier (R e1071). No statistical method was used to fix the sample size in advance, and group allocation was not hidden from the investigators. According to the paper, TCR Vbeta CDR3 sequencing was carried out on 135 peripheral blood samples, which came from 40 to 45 ophthalmopathy, around 74 hyperthyroidism and roughly 17 progressor patients.

This TCR came from a woman aged 25-40 years with Graves disease. Donor details come from another sample of the same person, matched by shared clones. The source material was peripheral blood mononuclear cells (PBMCs), sampled at new diagnosis, from a patient treated with antithyroid drugs. Here the chain combines TRBV27 and TRBJ2-1; a stretch of 10 junction bases matches TRBD1. The end of the DNA aligns better with TRBJ2-5, so the J call may be wrong. DNA sequence: TGTGCCAGCAGTCCGACAGGGGGCTTGGGAGAGACCCAGTACTTC. Its product reads: CASSPTGGLGETQYF.